This T cell receptor (beta chain) comes out of a study of breast tumors, draining lymph nodes, adjacent tissues. TCRdb reanalysed the multiplex PCR reads using MiXCR and keeps one entry per CDR3 protein. The sample shows tens of thousands of distinct CDR3 sequences, under 60% of them seen only once. This CDR3 is built from 15 residues. Trimming shortened V by 4 bases and J by 4 bases, and 15 bases separated the two germline ends. Germline V gene data show CDR1 as SGHKS and CDR2 as YYEKEE (reference sequence). Study outcomes and limitations: Tumor repertoires ranked between lymph nodes and nontumor tissue in diversity, with V and J gene preferences. Tumor T cell lymph node origin was a supported hypothesis, not proven. Tumor and nontumor repertoires were significantly more similar in luminal-like than in basal-like breast cancer.

As regards this clonotype: The target antigen is unknown.

This chain links TRBV5-5 with TRBJ2-1; possible D gene TRBD1, 5 bases. The receptor was isolated from a female donor with breast cancer. Some clones in this sample may be carry-over from other donors' samples. Input material: breast tumor tissue. CDR3 residues: CASSALDSIYNEQFF. The CDR3 DNA reads TGTGCCAGCAGCGCTCTCGACAGCATTTACAATGAGCAGTTCTTC.